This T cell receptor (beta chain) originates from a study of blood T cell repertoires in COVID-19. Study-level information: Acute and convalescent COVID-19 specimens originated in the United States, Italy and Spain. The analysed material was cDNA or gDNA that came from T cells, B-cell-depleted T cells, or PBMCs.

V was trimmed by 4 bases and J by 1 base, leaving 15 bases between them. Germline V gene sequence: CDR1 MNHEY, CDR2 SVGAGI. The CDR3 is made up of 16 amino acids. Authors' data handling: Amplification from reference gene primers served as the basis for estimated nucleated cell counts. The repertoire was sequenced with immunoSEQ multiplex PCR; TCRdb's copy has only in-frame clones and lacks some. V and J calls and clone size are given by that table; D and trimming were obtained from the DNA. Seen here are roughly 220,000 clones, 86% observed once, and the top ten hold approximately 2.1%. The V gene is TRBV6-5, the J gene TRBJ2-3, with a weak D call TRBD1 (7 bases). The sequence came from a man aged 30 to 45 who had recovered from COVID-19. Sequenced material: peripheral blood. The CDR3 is CASSSQGRGGTDTQYF. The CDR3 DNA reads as TGTGCCAGCAGTTCGCAGGGCAGGGGGGGCACAGATACGCAGTATTTT.